Listed here is a single T cell receptor (beta chain). As yet, its antigen is unknown. This sample stems from a study of cytomegalovirus exposure and HLA in healthy donors. The PCR was carried out with 60 Vbeta primers and 13 Jbeta primers. This table comes from immunoSEQ multiplex PCR, and its TCRdb copy is limited to in-frame clones, with some not included. The table lists about 100,000 clones, about four fifths of them singletons, with under 2% in the top ten. CDR1 is MNHEY, CDR2 SVGAGI, per germline. The CDR3 loop spans 14 amino acids. V was clipped by 6 bases and J by 2 bases, with 13 bases between them. Findings of the study overall: Sequencing likely caused a cluster of highly shared sequence variants.

The receptor comes from a middle-aged woman in good health and CMV-seronegative. The rearrangement joins TRBV6-5 to TRBJ1-1, with D unclear. The material sequenced was PBMCs. CDR3: CASSEGPENTEAFF. The DNA for the CDR3 is TGTGCCAGCAGCGAGGGCCCCGAAAACACTGAAGCTTTCTTT.